Each of the 24 T cell receptor beta chains below was sequenced from the same sample in a study of shared clonotypes between healthy human individuals. TCRdb's table, derived via immunoSEQ multiplex PCR, lists solely in-frame clones and lacks some. The sample includes roughly 520,000 clones, approximately 95% of them seen just once. Sequencing input: naive CD4+ T cells sorted from blood. Subset noted: CD45RA+ positively selected. The source of these receptors is a woman aged 25 to 45 in good health.

The chain combines TRBV4-2 with TRBJ2-7; D ambiguous. Deletions cut 0 bases from V and 3 bases from J, with 12 bases between. Looked up from germline, CDR1 is LGHNA and CDR2 is YNFKEQ. There are 15 residues in the CDR3. This CDR3 reads CASSQDTMGLYEQYF. CDR3 bases: TGTGCCAGCAGCCAAGATACCATGGGTCTCTACGAGCAGTACTTC.

This sequence joins TRBV16 and TRBJ2-7; 7 bases are shared with TRBD1. Germline V gene sequence: CDR1 KGHSY, CDR2 FQNENV. V lost 1 base and J lost 0; bases outside the gene matches: 6. This CDR3 is 16 amino acids long. The CDR3 sequence is CASSQYPTGYSYEQYF. Written as DNA, the CDR3 is TGTGCCAGCAGCCAATACCCGACAGGGTACTCCTACGAGCAGTACTTC. The variable domain in full, completed from reference TRBV16 and TRBJ2-7, reads GEEVAQTPKHLVRGEGQKAKLYCAPIKGHSYVFWYQQVLKNEFKFLISFQNENVFDETGMPKERFSAKCLPNSPCSLEIQATKLEDSAVYFCASSQYPTGYSYEQYFGPGTRLTVT.

This CDR3 is CASSLMDTEAFF. The CDR3 DNA is TGTGCCAGCAGTTTAATGGACACTGAAGCTTTCTTT. The chain carries TRBV28 and TRBJ1-1; unclear D gene. The germline V and J ends were trimmed by 2 bases and 3 bases, with 4 bases remaining between them. From germline, CDR1 is MDHEN and CDR2 SYDVKM. This CDR3 has 12 amino acids.

The chain carries TRBV4-1 and TRBJ2-5; tentatively, D is TRBD2 (6 bases). V lost 0 bases and J lost 2, with 10 bases in between. There are 15 residues in the CDR3. CDR1 and CDR2 from the germline V gene are MGHRA and YSYEKL. The CDR3 nucleotides are TGCGCCAGCAGCCAAGAGAGGGACTCTCAAGAGACCCAGTACTTC. Translated: CASSQERDSQETQYF.

The V call is TRBV10-3, the J call TRBJ2-1; D may correspond to TRBD1 or TRBD2 (6 bases each). The germline CDR1 and CDR2 sequences are ENHRY and SYGVKD. The CDR3 has 15 amino acids. Trimming took off 10 bases at V and 2 bases at J, with 18 bases between the two ends. The CDR3 DNA is TGTGCCAGTCAGGGGACCGGGGGTCCCTACAATGAGCAGTTCTTC. It codes for CASQGTGGPYNEQFF.

The chain recombines TRBV6-6 with TRBJ2-7; TRBD1 matches at 8 bases. Germline-derived CDR1 and CDR2 are MNHNY and SVGAGI (reference sequence). V shed 5 bases and J 2 bases; nucleotides not matched to a gene: 11. This CDR3 region has 16 residues. The CDR3 DNA is TGTGCCAGCAGTCGGACAGGGCTACACCGAACCTACGAGCAGTACTTC. Translation: CASSRTGLHRTYEQYF.

The chain links TRBV7-6 to TRBJ1-6; D is ambiguous. CDR3 size: 17 residues. Germline lookup yields CDR1 SGHVS and CDR2 FNYEAQ. The V gene lost 5 bases and the J gene lost 13 bases, with 27 bases spanning the gap. The CDR3 bases are TGTGCCAGCAGCCCGCGCGGGAGGGCACAGCTGGATTTTCCCCTCCACTTT. Protein sequence: CASSPRGRAQLDFPLHF.

This chain links TRBV5-1 with TRBJ2-7, with a possible D match to TRBD1 (5 bases). Germline V gene sequence: CDR1 SGHRS, CDR2 YFSETQ. CDR3 size: 14 residues. Deletions cut 3 bases from V and 5 bases from J, with 15 bases between. DNA for the CDR3: TGCGCCAGCAGCTCAGACAACAGGTTCAACGAGCAGTACTTC. Amino acid sequence: CASSSDNRFNEQYF.

This chain joins TRBV18 and TRBJ1-1, with D perhaps TRBD1 (5 bases). Trimming left V 3 bases short and J 3 bases short, with 11 bases between. The germline gives CDR1 KGHSH, CDR2 LQKENI. This CDR3 contains 14 residues. The CDR3 region has the DNA TGTGCCAGCTCACCCGACAGCCTATACACTGAAGCTTTCTTT. Protein sequence: CASSPDSLYTEAFF.

This chain links TRBV7-3 with TRBJ2-3, with 9 positions matching TRBD2. V was clipped by 5 bases and J by 4 bases; unmatched bases: 4. The CDR3 is 14 amino acids. CDR1 SGHTA and CDR2 FQGTGA come from the germline V gene. Here the CDR3 DNA reads TGTGCCAGCAGCCTTAGCGGGAGTCCAGATACGCAGTATTTT. This codes for CASSLSGSPDTQYF. The full variable domain, its missing parts supplied by reference TRBV7-3 and TRBJ2-3, is GAGVSQTPSNKVTEKGKYVELRCDPISGHTALYWYRQSLGQGPEFLIYFQGTGAADDSGLPNDRFFAVRPEGSVSTLKIQRTERGDSAVYLCASSLSGSPDTQYFGPGTRLTVL.

This chain links TRBV11-2 with TRBJ1-6; TRBD1 is a possible D gene (5 bases). The CDR3 length is 16 residues. V shed 4 bases and J shed 1 base, with 11 bases lying between them. The germline V gene has CDR1 SGHAT and CDR2 FQNNGV. CDR3 nucleotides: TGTGCCAGCAGCTCCAGGAGGGGATCCTATAATTCACCCCTCCACTTT. Encoded protein: CASSSRRGSYNSPLHF. The full variable domain, in which reference TRBV11-2 and TRBJ1-6 provide the parts outside the CDR3, is EAGVAQSPRYKIIEKRQSVAFWCNPISGHATLYWYQQILGQGPKLLIQFQNNGVVDDSQLPKDRFSAERLKGVDSTLKIQPAKLEDSAVYLCASSSRRGSYNSPLHFGNGTRLTVT.

The rearrangement links TRBV29-1 to TRBJ2-3; maybe TRBD2 (5 bases). V shed 4 bases and J shed 5 bases, with 13 bases lying between them. This CDR3 is 13 amino acids long. The germline V gene has CDR1 SQVTM and CDR2 ANQGSEA. The CDR3 DNA reads TGCAGCGTTGTTTCGGGATATAGAGATACGCAGTATTTT. This encodes CSVVSGYRDTQYF.

The sample holds one count of this clone. The CDR3 DNA reads TGTGCCAGCAGGAATATCAGGGGGGCTGGAAACACCATATATTTT. Protein: CASRNIRGAGNTIYF. The chain has TRBV2 and TRBJ1-3, with 7 bases lining up with TRBD1. Looked up from germline, CDR1 is SNHLY and CDR2 is FYNNEI. With V trimmed by 6 bases and J by 2 bases, 7 bases remained unmatched. CDR3 length: 15 amino acids.

CDR3 coding DNA: TGTGCCAGCAGTTGGGGGAGCTATGGCTACACCTTC. Residues: CASSWGSYGYTF. The rearrangement uses TRBV28 and TRBJ1-2, with a possible D match to TRBD1 (5 bases). The CDR3 runs 12 residues. From germline, CDR1 is MDHEN and CDR2 SYDVKM. The V gene lost 4 bases and the J gene lost 4 bases, with 7 bases spanning the gap.

This chain joins TRBV25-1 and TRBJ1-4; tentatively, D is TRBD1 (5 bases). CDR1 is MGHDK and CDR2 is SYGVNS in the germline V gene. V lost 1 base, J lost 7 bases, and 13 bases lay in between. The CDR3 totals 15 residues. The CDR3 here is CASSESRVVGEKLFF. CDR3 bases: TGTGCCAGCAGTGAATCCAGGGTAGTAGGTGAAAAACTGTTTTTT.

This clone came up once. Within the sample, other DNA sequences also encode this same CDR3. The gene calls are TRBV19 and TRBJ2-5; D gene uncertain. Per the germline V gene, CDR1 is LNHDA and CDR2 is SQIVND (reference sequence). The CDR3 consists of 14 residues. Trimming pared 3 bases from V and 0 bases from J, leaving 8 bases between. The CDR3 region is CASSIGGYQETQYF. The CDR3 DNA follows: TGTGCCAGTAGTATTGGTGGGTACCAAGAGACCCAGTACTTC. The whole variable domain, filled in from reference TRBV19 and TRBJ2-5, reads DGGITQSPKYLFRKEGQNVTLSCEQNLNHDAMYWYRQDPGQGLRLIYYSQIVNDFQKGDIAEGYSVSREKKESFPLTVTSAQKNPTAFYLCASSIGGYQETQYFGPGTRLLVL.

The chain joins TRBV6-5 to TRBJ2-1; D unclear. Germline V CDR1 and CDR2: MNHEY, SVGAGI. Trimming removed 0 bases from V and 4 bases from J, with 7 bases in between. The CDR3 has 14 amino acids. CDR3: CASSYSGSYNEQFF. The CDR3 DNA is TGTGCCAGCAGTTACTCGGGAAGTTACAATGAGCAGTTCTTC.

This clone was recorded only once. The chain carries TRBV27 and TRBJ2-1; 7 bases align to TRBD2. CDR1 is MNHEY, CDR2 SMNVEV, per germline (reference sequence). Unmatched junction bases numbered 5, after V lost 2 bases and J lost 4 bases. The CDR3 totals 15 residues. The CDR3 DNA is TGTGCCAGCAGTTTAAGGTGGGAGGGTTACAATGAGCAGTTCTTC. Translated, it gives CASSLRWEGYNEQFF.

The chain recombines TRBV10-1 with TRBJ1-5; D ambiguous. The CDR3 has 12 residues. V gave up 6 bases and J gave up 0 bases, with 3 bases separating them. Per germline, CDR1 WNHNN and CDR2 SYGVQD (reference sequence). CDR3 protein: CASSYSNQPQHF. As DNA, the CDR3 is TGCGCCAGCAGCTATAGCAATCAGCCCCAGCATTTT.

This chain joins TRBV6-6 and TRBJ2-6; no definite D call. Germline CDR1 reads MNHNY; CDR2 reads SVGAGI (reference sequence). V was cut by 8 bases and J by 0 bases, with 14 bases left in between. The CDR3 has 16 amino acids. CDR3 coding DNA: TGTGCCAGCGCGTCCGGGCCCCACTCTGGGGCCAACGTCCTGACTTTC. Translation: CASASGPHSGANVLTF.

The genes are TRBV5-6 and TRBJ2-7; D is tentatively TRBD1 or TRBD2 (5 bases each). CDR3 size: 12 residues. Germline-derived CDR1 and CDR2 are SGHDT and YYEEEE. V lost 3 bases and J lost 7, with 11 bases in between. CDR3 bases: TGTGCCAGCAGCTACGGGACGGATGAGCAGTACTTC. Translation gives CASSYGTDEQYF.

The gene calls are TRBV6-6 and TRBJ1-1; D might be TRBD1 (5 bases). Germline CDR1 MNHNY, CDR2 SVGAGI (reference sequence). The CDR3 is 13 residues long. The V and J ends lost 7 bases and 6 bases respectively, with 15 bases between them. The CDR3 here is CASNIRGSAEAFF. The CDR3, as DNA: TGTGCCAGCAACATCCGGGGCTCGGCTGAAGCTTTCTTT.

The chain carries TRBV5-4 and TRBJ2-3, with 8 bases that match TRBD1. Germline V gene sequence: CDR1 SGHNT, CDR2 YYREEE (reference sequence). The CDR3 is made up of 16 amino acids. Trimming took 1 base from V and 3 from J; bases not matched to a gene: 7. CDR3 amino acids: CASSLNRGAQTDTQYF. The CDR3 region has the DNA TGTGCCAGCAGCTTGAACAGGGGGGCGCAGACAGATACGCAGTATTTT.

Points on this clone: This sample also contains other DNA sequences that code for the same CDR3. The chain couples TRBV27 to TRBJ2-6; D not certain. CDR1 is MNHEY, CDR2 SMNVEV, per germline (reference sequence). The CDR3 spans 13 residues. The ends were cut back, 6 bases at V and 0 bases at J, with 3 bases in the middle. The CDR3 spells CASRSSGANVLTF. The CDR3 bases are TGTGCCAGCAGGTCCTCTGGGGCCAACGTCCTGACTTTC.